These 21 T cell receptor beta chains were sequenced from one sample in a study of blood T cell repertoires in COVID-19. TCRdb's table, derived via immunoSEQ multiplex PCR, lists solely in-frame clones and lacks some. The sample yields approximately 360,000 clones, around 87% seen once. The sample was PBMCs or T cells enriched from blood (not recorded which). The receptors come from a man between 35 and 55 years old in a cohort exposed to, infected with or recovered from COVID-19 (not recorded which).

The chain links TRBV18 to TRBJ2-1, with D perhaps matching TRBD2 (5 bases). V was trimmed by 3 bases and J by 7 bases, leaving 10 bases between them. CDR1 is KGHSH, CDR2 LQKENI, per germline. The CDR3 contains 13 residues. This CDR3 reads CASSPPLGNEQFF. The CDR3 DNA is TGTGCCAGCTCACCCCCACTAGGTAATGAGCAGTTCTTC.

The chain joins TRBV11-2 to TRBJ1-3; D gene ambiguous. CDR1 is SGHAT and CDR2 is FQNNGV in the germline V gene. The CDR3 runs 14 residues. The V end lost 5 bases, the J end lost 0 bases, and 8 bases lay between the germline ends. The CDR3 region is CASSLRDSGNTIYF. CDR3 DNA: TGTGCCAGCAGCCTACGGGACTCTGGAAACACCATATATTTT.

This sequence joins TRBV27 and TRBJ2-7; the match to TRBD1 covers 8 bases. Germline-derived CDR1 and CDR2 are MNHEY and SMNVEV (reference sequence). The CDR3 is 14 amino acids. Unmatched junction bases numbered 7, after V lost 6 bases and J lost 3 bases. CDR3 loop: CASSKPGQDYEQYF. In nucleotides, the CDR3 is TGTGCCAGCAGCAAACCGGGACAGGACTACGAGCAGTACTTC.

The DNA for the CDR3 is TGTGCCACCAGTGATTCCAGCGGGAGCCGTAGTGATACGCAGTATTTT. Translating gives CATSDSSGSRSDTQYF. This sequence joins TRBV24-1 and TRBJ2-3; 8 bases align to TRBD2. Germline CDR1 is KGHDR and CDR2 is SFDVKD. There are 16 residues in the CDR3. The junction had 9 bases not matched to a gene; V was cut back by 2 bases and J by 6 bases.

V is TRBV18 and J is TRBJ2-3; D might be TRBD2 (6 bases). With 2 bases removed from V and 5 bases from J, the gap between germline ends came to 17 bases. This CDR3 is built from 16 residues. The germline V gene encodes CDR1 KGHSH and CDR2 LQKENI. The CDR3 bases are TGTGCCAGCTCACCAAGGGACTCCCTTTCGGGAGATACGCAGTATTTT. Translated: CASSPRDSLSGDTQYF.

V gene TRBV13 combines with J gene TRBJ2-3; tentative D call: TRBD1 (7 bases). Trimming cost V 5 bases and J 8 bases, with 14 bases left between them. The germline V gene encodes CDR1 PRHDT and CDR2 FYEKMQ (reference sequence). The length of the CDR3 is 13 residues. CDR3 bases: TGTGCCAGCAGCAGCCAGGGGGGCTCTACGCAGTATTTT. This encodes CASSSQGGSTQYF.

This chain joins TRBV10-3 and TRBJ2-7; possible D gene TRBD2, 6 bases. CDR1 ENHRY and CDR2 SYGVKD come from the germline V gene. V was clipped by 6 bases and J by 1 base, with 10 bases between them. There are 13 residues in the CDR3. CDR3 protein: CAIRAEGSYEQYF. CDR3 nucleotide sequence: TGTGCCATCAGGGCGGAGGGATCCTACGAGCAGTACTTC.

The CDR3 sequence is CASSRSSGSKYNEQFF. The CDR3 nucleotides are TGTGCCAGTAGTAGGTCTAGCGGGAGTAAGTACAATGAGCAGTTCTTC. The genes are TRBV19 and TRBJ2-1, with 10 bases identical to TRBD2. This CDR3 comprises 16 residues. After removal of 4 bases from V and 4 bases from J, the junction contained 7 bases not matched to a gene. The V gene's germline CDR1 is LNHDA and CDR2 SQIVND (reference sequence).

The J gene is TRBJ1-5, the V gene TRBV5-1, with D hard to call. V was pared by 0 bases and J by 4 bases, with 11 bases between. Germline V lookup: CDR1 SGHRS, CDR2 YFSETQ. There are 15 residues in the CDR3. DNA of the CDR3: TGCGCCAGCAGCTTGGACGGAGGGCGGAATCAGCCCCAGCATTTT. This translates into CASSLDGGRNQPQHF.

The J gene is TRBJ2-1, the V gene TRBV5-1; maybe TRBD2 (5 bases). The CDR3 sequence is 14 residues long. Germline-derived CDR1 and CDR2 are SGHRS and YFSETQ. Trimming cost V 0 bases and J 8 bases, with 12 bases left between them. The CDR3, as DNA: TGCGCCAGCAGCTTGGGAGGGCTATTTGATGAGCAGTTCTTC. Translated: CASSLGGLFDEQFF. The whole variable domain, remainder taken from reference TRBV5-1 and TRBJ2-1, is KAGVTQTPRYLIKTRGQQVTLSCSPISGHRSVSWYQQTPGQGLQFLFEYFSETQRNKGNFPGRFSGRQFSNSRSEMNVSTLELGDSALYLCASSLGGLFDEQFFGPGTRLTVL.

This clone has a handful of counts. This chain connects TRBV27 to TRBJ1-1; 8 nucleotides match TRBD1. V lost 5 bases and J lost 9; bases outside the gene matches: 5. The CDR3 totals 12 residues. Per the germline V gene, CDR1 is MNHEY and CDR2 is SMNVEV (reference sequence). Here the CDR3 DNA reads TGTGCCAGCAGTACCCGACAGGGGAAAGCTTTCTTT. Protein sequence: CASSTRQGKAFF.

DNA for the CDR3: TGTGCCAGCAGCTCTCAGTATACCGACTATGGCTACACCTTC. Protein sequence: CASSSQYTDYGYTF. This chain joins TRBV11-2 and TRBJ1-2; D is ambiguous. V lost 4 bases and J 3 bases, leaving 12 bases between the germline ends. Germline V CDR1 and CDR2: SGHAT, FQNNGV. This CDR3 is built from 14 residues.

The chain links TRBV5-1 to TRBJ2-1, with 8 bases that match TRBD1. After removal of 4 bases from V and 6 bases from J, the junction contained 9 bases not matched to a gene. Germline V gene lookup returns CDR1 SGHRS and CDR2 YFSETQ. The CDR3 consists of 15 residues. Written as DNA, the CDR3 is TGCGCCAGCAGCCCAGGGGGCTTATCGGGCAATGAGCAGTTCTTC. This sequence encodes CASSPGGLSGNEQFF.

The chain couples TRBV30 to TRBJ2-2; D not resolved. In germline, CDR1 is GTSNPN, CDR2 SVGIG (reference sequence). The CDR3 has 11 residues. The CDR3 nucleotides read TGTGCATACGCGTCCACCGGGGAGCTGTTTTTT. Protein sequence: CAYASTGELFF.

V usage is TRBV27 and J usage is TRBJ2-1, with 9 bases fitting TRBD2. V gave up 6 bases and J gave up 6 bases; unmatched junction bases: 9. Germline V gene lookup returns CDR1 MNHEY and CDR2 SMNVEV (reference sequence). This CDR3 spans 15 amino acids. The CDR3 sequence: CASRISGRGVNEQFF. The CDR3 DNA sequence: TGTGCCAGCAGAATTAGCGGGAGAGGGGTCAATGAGCAGTTCTTC.

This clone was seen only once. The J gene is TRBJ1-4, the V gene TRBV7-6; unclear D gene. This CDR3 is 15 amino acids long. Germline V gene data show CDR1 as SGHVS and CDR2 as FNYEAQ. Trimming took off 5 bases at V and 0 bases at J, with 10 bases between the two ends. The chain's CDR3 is CASSKTGATNEKLFF. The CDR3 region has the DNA TGTGCCAGCAGCAAGACGGGTGCAACTAATGAAAAACTGTTTTTT.

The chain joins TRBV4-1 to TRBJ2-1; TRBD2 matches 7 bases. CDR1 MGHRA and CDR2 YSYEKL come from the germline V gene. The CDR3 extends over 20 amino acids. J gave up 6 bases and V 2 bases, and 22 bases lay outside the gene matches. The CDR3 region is CASSQPWGFGRESLLNEQFF. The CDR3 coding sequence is TGCGCCAGCAGCCAACCTTGGGGGTTTGGGCGGGAGAGTCTCCTCAATGAGCAGTTCTTC.

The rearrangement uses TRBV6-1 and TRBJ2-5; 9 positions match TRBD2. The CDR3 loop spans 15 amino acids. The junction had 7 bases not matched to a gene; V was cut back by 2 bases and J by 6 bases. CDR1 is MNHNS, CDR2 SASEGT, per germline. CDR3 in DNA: TGTGCCAGCAGTGAACAAGGTAGCGGGAGAAAGACCCAGTACTTC. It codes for CASSEQGSGRKTQYF.

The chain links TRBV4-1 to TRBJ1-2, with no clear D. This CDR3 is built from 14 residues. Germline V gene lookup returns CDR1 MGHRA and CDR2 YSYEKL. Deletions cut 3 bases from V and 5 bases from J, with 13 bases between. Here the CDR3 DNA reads TGCGCCAGCAGCCATCCCGGACTGCAATATGGCTACACCTTC. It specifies CASSHPGLQYGYTF.

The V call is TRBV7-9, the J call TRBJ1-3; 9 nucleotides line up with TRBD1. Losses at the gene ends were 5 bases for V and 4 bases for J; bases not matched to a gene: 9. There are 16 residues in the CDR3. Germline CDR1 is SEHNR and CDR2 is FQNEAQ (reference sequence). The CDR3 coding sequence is TGTGCCAGCAGCCAAAAACAGGGGGCCGTAGGAAACACCATATATTTT. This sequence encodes CASSQKQGAVGNTIYF.

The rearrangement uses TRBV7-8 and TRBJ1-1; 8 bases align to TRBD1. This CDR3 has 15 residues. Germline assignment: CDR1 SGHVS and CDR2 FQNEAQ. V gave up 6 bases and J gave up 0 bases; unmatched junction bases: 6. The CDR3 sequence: CASRGQGSMNTEAFF. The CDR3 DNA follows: TGTGCCAGCAGAGGACAGGGTTCAATGAACACTGAAGCTTTCTTT. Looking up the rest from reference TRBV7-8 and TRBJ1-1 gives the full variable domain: GAGVSQSPRYKVAKRGQDVALRCDPISGHVSLFWYQQALGQGPEFLTYFQNEAQLDKSGLPSDRFFAERPEGSVSTLKIQRTQQEDSAVYLCASRGQGSMNTEAFFGQGTRLTVV.